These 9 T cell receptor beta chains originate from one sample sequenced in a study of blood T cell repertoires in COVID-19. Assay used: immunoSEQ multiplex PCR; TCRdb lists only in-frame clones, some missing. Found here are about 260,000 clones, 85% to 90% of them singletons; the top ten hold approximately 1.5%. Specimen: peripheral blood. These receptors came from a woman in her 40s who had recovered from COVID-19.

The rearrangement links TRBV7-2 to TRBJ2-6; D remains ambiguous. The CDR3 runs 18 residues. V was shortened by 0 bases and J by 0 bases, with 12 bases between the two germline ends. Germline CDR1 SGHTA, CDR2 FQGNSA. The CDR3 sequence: CASSLADPQTSGANVLTF. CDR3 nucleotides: TGTGCCAGCAGCTTAGCTGATCCACAGACCTCTGGGGCCAACGTCCTGACTTTC.

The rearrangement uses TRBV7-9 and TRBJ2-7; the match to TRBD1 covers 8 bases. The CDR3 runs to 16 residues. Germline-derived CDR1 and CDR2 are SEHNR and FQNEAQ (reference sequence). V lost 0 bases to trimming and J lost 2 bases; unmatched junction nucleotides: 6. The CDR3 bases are TGTGCCAGCAGCTTAGCGTCGCGACAGGGGACCTACGAGCAGTACTTC. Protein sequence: CASSLASRQGTYEQYF.

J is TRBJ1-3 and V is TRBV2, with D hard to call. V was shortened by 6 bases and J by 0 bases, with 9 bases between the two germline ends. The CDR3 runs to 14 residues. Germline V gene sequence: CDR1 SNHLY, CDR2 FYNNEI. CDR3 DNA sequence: TGTGCCAGCAGGGGAGAGTACTCTGGAAACACCATATATTTT. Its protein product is CASRGEYSGNTIYF.

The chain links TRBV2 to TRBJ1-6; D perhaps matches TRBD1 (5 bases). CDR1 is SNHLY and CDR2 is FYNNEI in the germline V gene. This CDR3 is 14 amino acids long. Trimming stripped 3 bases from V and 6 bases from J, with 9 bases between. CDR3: CASSEGGFNSPLHF. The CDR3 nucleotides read TGTGCCAGCAGTGAGGGGGGGTTTAATTCACCCCTCCACTTT.

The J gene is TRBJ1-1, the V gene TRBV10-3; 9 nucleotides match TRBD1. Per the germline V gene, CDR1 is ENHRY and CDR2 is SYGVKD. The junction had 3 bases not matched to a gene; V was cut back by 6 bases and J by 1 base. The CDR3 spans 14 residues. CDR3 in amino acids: CAIRGQGKNTEAFF. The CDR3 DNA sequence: TGTGCCATCAGGGGACAGGGCAAGAACACTGAAGCTTTCTTT.

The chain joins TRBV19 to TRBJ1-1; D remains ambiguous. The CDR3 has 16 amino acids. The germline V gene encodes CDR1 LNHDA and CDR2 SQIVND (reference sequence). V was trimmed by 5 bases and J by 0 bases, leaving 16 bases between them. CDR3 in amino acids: CASSFRTRTVNTEAFF. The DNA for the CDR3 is TGTGCCAGTAGTTTTAGGACTCGAACGGTGAACACTGAAGCTTTCTTT.

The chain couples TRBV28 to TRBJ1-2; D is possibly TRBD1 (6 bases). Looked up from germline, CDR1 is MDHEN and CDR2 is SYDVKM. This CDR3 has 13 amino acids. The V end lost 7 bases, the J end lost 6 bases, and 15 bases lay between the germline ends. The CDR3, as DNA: TGTGCCAGCACCTTACCAGGGGTACATGGCTACACCTTC. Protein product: CASTLPGVHGYTF.

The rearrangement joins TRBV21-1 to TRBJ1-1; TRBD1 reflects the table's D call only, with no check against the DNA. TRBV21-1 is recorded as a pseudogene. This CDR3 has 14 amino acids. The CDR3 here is CASSKWDRNTEAFF. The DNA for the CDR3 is TGTGCCAGCAGCAAATGGGACAGGAACACTGAAGCTTTCTTT.

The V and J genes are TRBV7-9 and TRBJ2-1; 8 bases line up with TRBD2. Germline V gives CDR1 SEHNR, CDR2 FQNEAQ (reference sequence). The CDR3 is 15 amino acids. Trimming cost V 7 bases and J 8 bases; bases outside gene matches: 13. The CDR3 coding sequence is TGTGCCAGCAACACCACTAGCGGACCCAGGTATGAGCAGTTCTTC. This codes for CASNTTSGPRYEQFF.